The text below deals with one T cell receptor (beta chain). TCRdb's table, derived via immunoSEQ multiplex PCR, lists solely in-frame clones and lacks some. The sample shows about 7,000 clones, approximately 17% of them seen only once. This CDR3 has 14 amino acids. Trimming took 7 bases from V and 9 from J, leaving 20 bases between them. Looked up from germline, CDR1 is SNHLY and CDR2 is FYNNEI. This specimen belongs to a study of tumour-infiltrating T cells in Burkitt lymphoma. The genes are TRBV2 and TRBJ2-3; tentative D call: TRBD1 (5 bases). The sequence was obtained from a human donor with diffuse large B-cell lymphoma. The sequenced material came from tumor tissue. The CDR3 DNA reads TGTGCCAGCACCCCGCAAGTAGGGGTAGGAACGCAGTATTTT. Its translation is CASTPQVGVGTQYF. The variable domain in full, with the rest retrieved from reference TRBV2 and TRBJ2-3, is EPEVTQTPSHQVTQMGQEVILRCVPISNHLYFYWYRQILGQKVEFLVSFYNNEISEKSEIFDDQFSVERPDGSNFTLKIRSTKLEDSAMYFCASTPQVGVGTQYFGPGTRLTVL.